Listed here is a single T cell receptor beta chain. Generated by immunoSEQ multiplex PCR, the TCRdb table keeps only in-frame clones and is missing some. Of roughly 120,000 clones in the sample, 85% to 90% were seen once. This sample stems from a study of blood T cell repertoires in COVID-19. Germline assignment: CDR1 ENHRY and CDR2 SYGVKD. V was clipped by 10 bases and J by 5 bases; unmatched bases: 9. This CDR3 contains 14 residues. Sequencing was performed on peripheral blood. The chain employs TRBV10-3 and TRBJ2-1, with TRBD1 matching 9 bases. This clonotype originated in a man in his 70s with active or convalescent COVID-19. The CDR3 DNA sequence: TGTGCCACCCTCAGACAGGGGGTTCACAATGAGCAGTTCTTC. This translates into CATLRQGVHNEQFF.